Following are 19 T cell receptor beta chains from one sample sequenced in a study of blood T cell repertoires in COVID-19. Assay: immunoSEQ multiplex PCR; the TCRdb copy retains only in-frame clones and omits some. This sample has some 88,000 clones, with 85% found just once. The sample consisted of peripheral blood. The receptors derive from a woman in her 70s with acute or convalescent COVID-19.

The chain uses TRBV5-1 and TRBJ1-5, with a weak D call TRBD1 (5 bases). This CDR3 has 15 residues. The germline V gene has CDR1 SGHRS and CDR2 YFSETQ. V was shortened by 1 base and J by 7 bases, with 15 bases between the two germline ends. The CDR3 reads CASSLLDNPGQPQHF. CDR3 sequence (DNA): TGCGCCAGCAGCTTGTTGGACAACCCGGGCCAGCCCCAGCATTTT.

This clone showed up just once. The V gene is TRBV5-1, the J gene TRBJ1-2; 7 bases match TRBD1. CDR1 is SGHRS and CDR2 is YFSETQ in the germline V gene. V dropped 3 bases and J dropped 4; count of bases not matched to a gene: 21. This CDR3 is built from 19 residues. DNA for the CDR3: TGCGCCAGCAGCTGGGGACCGGGACAGAGGGGAAAGGGCTCCTATGGCTACACCTTC. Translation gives CASSWGPGQRGKGSYGYTF.

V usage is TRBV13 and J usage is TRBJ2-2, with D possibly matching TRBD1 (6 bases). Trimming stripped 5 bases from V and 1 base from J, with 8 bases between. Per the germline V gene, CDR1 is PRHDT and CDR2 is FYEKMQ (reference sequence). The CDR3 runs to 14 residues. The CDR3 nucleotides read TGTGCCAGCAGCCGGGGACAGAACACCGGGGAGCTGTTTTTT. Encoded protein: CASSRGQNTGELFF.

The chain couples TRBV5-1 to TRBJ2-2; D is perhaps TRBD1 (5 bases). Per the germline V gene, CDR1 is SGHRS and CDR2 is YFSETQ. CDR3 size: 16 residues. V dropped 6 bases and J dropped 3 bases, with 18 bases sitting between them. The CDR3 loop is CASNQLGAIDTGELFF. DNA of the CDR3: TGCGCCAGCAACCAGCTAGGGGCGATCGACACCGGGGAGCTGTTTTTT. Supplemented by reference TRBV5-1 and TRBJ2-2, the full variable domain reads KAGVTQTPRYLIKTRGQQVTLSCSPISGHRSVSWYQQTPGQGLQFLFEYFSETQRNKGNFPGRFSGRQFSNSRSEMNVSTLELGDSALYLCASNQLGAIDTGELFFGEGSRLTVL.

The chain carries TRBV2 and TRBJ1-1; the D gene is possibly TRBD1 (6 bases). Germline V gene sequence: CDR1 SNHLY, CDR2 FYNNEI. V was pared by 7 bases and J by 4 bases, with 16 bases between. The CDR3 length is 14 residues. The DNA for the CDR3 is TGTGCCAGCACCTCCGGGACAAGGGGCACTGAAGCTTTCTTT. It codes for CASTSGTRGTEAFF. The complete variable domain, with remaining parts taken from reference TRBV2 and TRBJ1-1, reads EPEVTQTPSHQVTQMGQEVILRCVPISNHLYFYWYRQILGQKVEFLVSFYNNEISEKSEIFDDQFSVERPDGSNFTLKIRSTKLEDSAMYFCASTSGTRGTEAFFGQGTRLTVV.

For the CDR3, the DNA is TGTGCCAGCAGCCAAGGACAGGGCCATGAGCAGTTCTTC. This encodes CASSQGQGHEQFF. The chain has TRBV3-1 (or the pseudogene TRBV3-2) and TRBJ2-1, with 7 bases fitting TRBD1. The germline V gene has CDR1 LGHDT and CDR2 YNNKEL (reference sequence). There are 13 residues in the CDR3. V dropped 1 base and J dropped 8; count of bases not matched to a gene: 2.

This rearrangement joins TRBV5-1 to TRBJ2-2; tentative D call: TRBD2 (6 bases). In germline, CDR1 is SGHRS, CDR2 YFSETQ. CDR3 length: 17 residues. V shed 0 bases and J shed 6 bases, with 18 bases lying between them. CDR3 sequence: CASSLAQAGSGAGELFF. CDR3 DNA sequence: TGCGCCAGCAGCTTGGCCCAGGCTGGTTCGGGGGCCGGGGAGCTGTTTTTT. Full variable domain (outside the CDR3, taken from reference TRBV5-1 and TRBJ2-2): KAGVTQTPRYLIKTRGQQVTLSCSPISGHRSVSWYQQTPGQGLQFLFEYFSETQRNKGNFPGRFSGRQFSNSRSEMNVSTLELGDSALYLCASSLAQAGSGAGELFFGEGSRLTVL.

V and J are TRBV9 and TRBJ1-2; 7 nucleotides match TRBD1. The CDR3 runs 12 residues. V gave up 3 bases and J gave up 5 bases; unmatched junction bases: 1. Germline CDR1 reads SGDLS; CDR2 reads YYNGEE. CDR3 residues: CASSETGYGYTF. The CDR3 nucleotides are TGTGCCAGCAGCGAGACAGGGTATGGCTACACCTTC. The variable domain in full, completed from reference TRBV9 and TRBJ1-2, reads DSGVTQTPKHLITATGQRVTLRCSPRSGDLSVYWYQQSLDQGLQFLIQYYNGEERAKGNILERFSAQQFPDLHSELNLSSLELGDSALYFCASSETGYGYTFGSGTRLTVV.

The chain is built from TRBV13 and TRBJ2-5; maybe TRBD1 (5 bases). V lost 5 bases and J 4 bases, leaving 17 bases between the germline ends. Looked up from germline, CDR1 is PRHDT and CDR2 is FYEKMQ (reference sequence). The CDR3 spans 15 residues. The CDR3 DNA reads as TGTGCCAGCAGCAAAGGCGGCCAGGGTGGAGAGACCCAGTACTTC. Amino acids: CASSKGGQGGETQYF.

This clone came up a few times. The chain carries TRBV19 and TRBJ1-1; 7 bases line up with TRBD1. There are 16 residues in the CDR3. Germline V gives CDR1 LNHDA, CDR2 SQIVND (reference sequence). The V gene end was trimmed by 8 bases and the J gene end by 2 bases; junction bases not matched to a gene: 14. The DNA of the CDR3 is TGTGCCAGTGATGTCCAGGGGGTAATGGGAAACACTGAAGCTTTCTTT. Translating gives CASDVQGVMGNTEAFF.

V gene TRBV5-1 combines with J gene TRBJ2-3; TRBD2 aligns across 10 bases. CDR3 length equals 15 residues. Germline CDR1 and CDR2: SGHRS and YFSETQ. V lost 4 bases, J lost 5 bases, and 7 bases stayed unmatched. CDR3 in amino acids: CASSQRGLAKDTQYF. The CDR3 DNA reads TGCGCCAGCAGCCAACGGGGACTAGCGAAAGATACGCAGTATTTT. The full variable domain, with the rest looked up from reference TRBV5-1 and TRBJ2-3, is KAGVTQTPRYLIKTRGQQVTLSCSPISGHRSVSWYQQTPGQGLQFLFEYFSETQRNKGNFPGRFSGRQFSNSRSEMNVSTLELGDSALYLCASSQRGLAKDTQYFGPGTRLTVL.

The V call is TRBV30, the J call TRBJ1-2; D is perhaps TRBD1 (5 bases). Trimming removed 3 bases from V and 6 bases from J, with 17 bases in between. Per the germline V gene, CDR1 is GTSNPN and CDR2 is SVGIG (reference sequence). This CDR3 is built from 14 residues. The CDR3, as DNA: TGTGCCTGGAGGATGGGACGGGAGGGTGATGGCTACACCTTC. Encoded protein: CAWRMGREGDGYTF.

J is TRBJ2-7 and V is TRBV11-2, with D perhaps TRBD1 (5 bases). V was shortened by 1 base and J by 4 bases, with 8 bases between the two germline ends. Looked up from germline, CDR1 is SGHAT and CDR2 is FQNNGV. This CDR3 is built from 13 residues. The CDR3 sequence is CASSLGQYYEQYV. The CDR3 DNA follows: TGTGCCAGCAGCTTAGGACAGTATTACGAGCAGTACGTC.

The CDR3 nucleotides read TGTGCCAGCAGCCGAACTAGCGGGGGGGCCTCCTACAATGAGCAGTTCTTC. It specifies CASSRTSGGASYNEQFF. The rearrangement uses TRBV2 and TRBJ2-1, with 13 bases identical to TRBD2. V trimming: 6 bases; J trimming: 0 bases; junction bases outside the gene matches: 5. Germline V gives CDR1 SNHLY, CDR2 FYNNEI. The CDR3 loop spans 17 amino acids.

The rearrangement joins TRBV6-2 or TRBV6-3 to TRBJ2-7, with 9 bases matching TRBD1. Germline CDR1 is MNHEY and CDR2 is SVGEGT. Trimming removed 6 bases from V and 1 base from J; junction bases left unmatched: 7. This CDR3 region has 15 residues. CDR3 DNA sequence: TGTGCCAGCAGCCGAACAGGGGGCCAGTCCTACGAGCAGTACGTC. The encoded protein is CASSRTGGQSYEQYV.

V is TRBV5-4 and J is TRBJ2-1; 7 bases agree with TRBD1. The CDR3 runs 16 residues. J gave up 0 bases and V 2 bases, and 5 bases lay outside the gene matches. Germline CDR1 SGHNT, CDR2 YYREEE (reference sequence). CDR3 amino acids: CASSFIRGSSYNEQFF. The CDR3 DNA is TGTGCCAGCAGCTTTATCAGGGGGAGCTCCTACAATGAGCAGTTCTTC.

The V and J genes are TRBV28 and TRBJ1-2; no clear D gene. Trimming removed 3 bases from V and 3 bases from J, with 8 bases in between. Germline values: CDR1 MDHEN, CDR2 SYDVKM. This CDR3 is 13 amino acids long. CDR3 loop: CASSFLADYGYTF. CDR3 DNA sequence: TGTGCCAGCAGTTTCCTGGCAGACTATGGCTACACCTTC.

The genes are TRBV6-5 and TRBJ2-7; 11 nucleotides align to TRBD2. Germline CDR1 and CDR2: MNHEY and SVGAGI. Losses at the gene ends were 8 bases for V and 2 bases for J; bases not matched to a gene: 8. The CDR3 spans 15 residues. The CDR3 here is CASLGLAGGTYEQYV. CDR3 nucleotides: TGTGCCAGCCTCGGACTAGCGGGTGGAACCTACGAGCAGTACGTC.

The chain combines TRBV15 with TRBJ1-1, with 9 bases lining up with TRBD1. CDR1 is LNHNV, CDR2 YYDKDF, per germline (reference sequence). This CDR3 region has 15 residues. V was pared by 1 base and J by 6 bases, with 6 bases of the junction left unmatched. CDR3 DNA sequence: TGTGCCACCAGCAGAGGAACAGGGGGCTCCGCTGAAGCTTTCTTT. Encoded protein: CATSRGTGGSAEAFF.